Below, 20 T cell receptor beta chains from the same sample are listed, as sequenced in a study of shared clonotypes between healthy human individuals. Produced via immunoSEQ multiplex PCR; TCRdb's table is partial and in-frame only. Of 2 million to 2.5 million clones in the sample, approximately 96% were seen once. The sample taken for sequencing was naive CD4+ T cells sorted from blood. As for subset: CD45RA+ positively selected. The receptors were sampled from a man aged 18 to 35 in good health.

The rearrangement uses TRBV5-1 and TRBJ2-3; 7 bases agree with TRBD2. This CDR3 comprises 15 residues. CDR1 and CDR2 (germline): SGHRS, YFSETQ. The trim removed 3 bases at V and 2 bases at J, leaving 6 bases unmatched. CDR3 region: CASSYGGKFTDTQYF. In nucleotides, the CDR3 is TGCGCCAGCAGCTACGGGGGGAAGTTCACAGATACGCAGTATTTT.

The chain recombines TRBV6-6 with TRBJ1-5; D uncertain. This CDR3 is built from 13 residues. CDR1 and CDR2 from the germline V gene are MNHNY and SVGAGI (reference sequence). V was trimmed by 3 bases and J by 1 base, leaving 4 bases between them. CDR3 nucleotide sequence: TGTGCCAGCAGTTATGAAAGCAATCAGCCCCAGCATTTT. This translates into CASSYESNQPQHF.

This chain uses TRBV6-5 with TRBJ2-3; maybe TRBD1 (6 bases). Deletions cut 5 bases from V and 2 bases from J, with 11 bases between. Germline lookup yields CDR1 MNHEY and CDR2 SVGAGI. This CDR3 region has 14 residues. CDR3 coding DNA: TGTGCCAGCAGTCGTAGGACAGACACAGATACGCAGTATTTT. This codes for CASSRRTDTDTQYF.

The rearrangement uses TRBV27 and TRBJ1-1; possible D gene TRBD1, 5 bases. Trimming left V 3 bases short and J 3 bases short, with 11 bases between. The CDR3 consists of 14 residues. The germline V gene has CDR1 MNHEY and CDR2 SMNVEV (reference sequence). CDR3 in amino acids: CASSFRQRDTEAFF. The DNA for the CDR3 is TGTGCCAGCAGTTTCCGACAGCGGGACACTGAAGCTTTCTTT.

Comment on this clone: Different DNA sequences within this sample yield the same CDR3. The chain employs TRBV18 and TRBJ1-1, with no clear D. This CDR3 is built from 12 residues. The germline V and J ends were trimmed by 3 bases and 3 bases, with 5 bases remaining between them. The germline V gene encodes CDR1 KGHSH and CDR2 LQKENI. CDR3 DNA: TGTGCCAGCTCACCCTCGCACACTGAAGCTTTCTTT. Its protein is CASSPSHTEAFF.

The chain uses TRBV11-2 and TRBJ1-2; 8 nucleotides agree with TRBD1. Trimming at V came to 4 bases and at J to 4 bases, leaving 2 bases not matched to a gene. The CDR3 totals 13 residues. Germline CDR1 is SGHAT and CDR2 is FQNNGV. The DNA for the CDR3 is TGTGCCAGCAGCTCTGGACAGGGCTATGGCTACACCTTC. It encodes CASSSGQGYGYTF.

The rearrangement links TRBV28 to TRBJ1-1, with D possibly matching TRBD1 (6 bases). The germline CDR1 and CDR2 sequences are MDHEN and SYDVKM. The CDR3 has 15 amino acids. V was shortened by 5 bases and J by 1 base, with 14 bases between the two germline ends. CDR3 in amino acids: CASSVPGTRNTEAFF. CDR3 DNA: TGTGCCAGCAGTGTACCCGGGACAAGGAACACTGAAGCTTTCTTT.

The V and J genes are TRBV6-5 and TRBJ2-7, with TRBD1 matching over 12 bases. Germline CDR1 MNHEY, CDR2 SVGAGI. This CDR3 has 15 residues. J was trimmed by 5 bases and V by 5 bases; bases with no gene match: 7. The CDR3 sequence is CASSPGTGGHNEQYF. The CDR3 DNA reads TGTGCCAGCAGTCCTGGGACAGGGGGCCACAACGAGCAGTACTTC.

The chain carries TRBV19 and TRBJ1-6, with 9 nucleotides matching TRBD1. Germline CDR1 LNHDA, CDR2 SQIVND (reference sequence). With V trimmed by 7 bases and J by 7 bases, 5 bases remained unmatched. The CDR3 consists of 14 residues. CDR3 loop: CASTRTGENSPLHF. DNA of the CDR3: TGTGCCAGTACCCGGACAGGGGAAAATTCACCCCTCCACTTT.

This chain links TRBV5-1 with TRBJ2-1; 9 bases fit TRBD2. V lost 0 bases, J lost 6 bases, and 4 bases stayed unmatched. This CDR3 comprises 15 residues. The germline gives CDR1 SGHRS, CDR2 YFSETQ. The CDR3, as DNA: TGCGCCAGCAGCTTGGCAATAGCGGGAGTCAATGAGCAGTTCTTC. Translating gives CASSLAIAGVNEQFF.

The chain couples TRBV4-2 to TRBJ2-7; 8 bases agree with TRBD2. This CDR3 is 16 amino acids long. CDR1 and CDR2 (germline): LGHNA, YNFKEQ. V lost 0 bases and J lost 4; bases outside the gene matches: 8. In DNA form, the CDR3 reads TGTGCCAGCAGCCAAGATCGGAGCGGGGGTACTTACGAGCAGTACTTC. This gives the protein CASSQDRSGGTYEQYF.

About this clone itself: The sample holds other DNA sequences that translate to the same CDR3. The genes are TRBV18 and TRBJ1-5, with 11 bases lining up with TRBD1. The CDR3 has 14 residues. Per the germline V gene, CDR1 is KGHSH and CDR2 is LQKENI. Trimming at V came to 3 bases and at J to 6 bases, leaving 1 base not matched to a gene. The CDR3 spells CASSPGTGGQPQHF. In DNA, the CDR3 is TGTGCCAGCTCACCGGGGACAGGGGGTCAGCCCCAGCATTTT.

Comments on this clone: This CDR3 is also generated by other DNA sequences in the sample. The gene calls are TRBV7-3 and TRBJ2-3, with D unclear. Germline V gives CDR1 SGHTA, CDR2 FQGTGA. This CDR3 has 12 residues. Trimming pared 5 bases from V and 2 bases from J, leaving 5 bases between. CDR3 region: CASSPDTDTQYF. Here the CDR3 DNA reads TGTGCCAGCAGCCCCGACACAGATACGCAGTATTTT. The variable domain in full, with the rest retrieved from reference TRBV7-3 and TRBJ2-3, is GAGVSQTPSNKVTEKGKYVELRCDPISGHTALYWYRQSLGQGPEFLIYFQGTGAADDSGLPNDRFFAVRPEGSVSTLKIQRTERGDSAVYLCASSPDTDTQYFGPGTRLTVL.

This chain connects TRBV27 to TRBJ1-4, with D unresolved. Looked up from germline, CDR1 is MNHEY and CDR2 is SMNVEV (reference sequence). Trimming removed 4 bases from V and 8 bases from J, with 14 bases in between. CDR3 length: 14 amino acids. The CDR3 DNA reads as TGTGCCAGCAGTTCGCCCCGCTCCGGGGAAAAACTGTTTTTT. Translating gives CASSSPRSGEKLFF.

The chain couples TRBV19 to TRBJ2-7; D possibly corresponds to TRBD1 (6 bases). This CDR3 contains 15 residues. Trimming pared 1 base from V and 3 bases from J, leaving 13 bases between. Germline assignment: CDR1 LNHDA and CDR2 SQIVND (reference sequence). The CDR3, as DNA: TGTGCCAGTAGTATAGGAGGGACAATAGACTACGAGCAGTACTTC. It encodes CASSIGGTIDYEQYF.

As regards this clone: The junction departs from the called germline gene at one end, perhaps through a read error. The sample holds other DNA sequences that translate to the same CDR3. The chain uses TRBV10-3 and TRBJ1-3; D unresolved. Germline V lookup: CDR1 ENHRY, CDR2 SYGVKD. The CDR3 spans 12 residues. CDR3 residues: CAISESGNTIYF. CDR3 in DNA: TGTGCCATCAGTGAGTCTGGGAACACCATATATTTT.

This clone was observed a single time. V and J are TRBV5-1 and TRBJ2-7; TRBD1 aligns across 9 bases. Per germline, CDR1 SGHRS and CDR2 YFSETQ. This CDR3 region has 17 residues. V was clipped by 1 base and J by 5 bases; unmatched bases: 13. The CDR3 sequence: CASSLQPTGTGPHEQYF. CDR3 bases: TGCGCCAGCAGCTTGCAACCCACCGGGACAGGGCCCCACGAGCAGTACTTC.

Details on this clone: Other DNA sequences from this sample encode an identical CDR3 as well. CDR3 nucleotides: TGCAGCGTTTCGAGCTCCTACAATGAGCAGTTCTTC. Protein: CSVSSSYNEQFF. The chain carries TRBV29-1 and TRBJ2-1; no reliable D call. The V and J ends lost 5 bases and 0 bases respectively, with 5 bases between them. CDR1 and CDR2 from the germline V gene are SQVTM and ANQGSEA. CDR3 length equals 12 residues.

The CDR3 bases are TGTGCCAGCAGCTCGGGAAGCACAGATACGCAGTATTTT. This translates into CASSSGSTDTQYF. The V call is TRBV11-3, the J call TRBJ2-3, with a possible D match to TRBD2 (5 bases). Trimming removed 4 bases at V and 0 bases at J, with 5 bases between. The CDR3 extends over 13 amino acids. The germline V gene has CDR1 SGHNT and CDR2 YENEEA.

In regard to this clone: This sample includes further DNA sequences coding for the same CDR3. This chain joins TRBV5-4 and TRBJ2-7; 9 bases align to TRBD2. Per germline, CDR1 SGHNT and CDR2 YYREEE (reference sequence). The CDR3 spans 16 residues. The V and J ends lost 0 bases and 1 base, in that order; junction bases with no gene match: 5. This chain's CDR3 is CASSLGTSGSSYEQYF. In nucleotides, the CDR3 is TGTGCCAGCAGCTTGGGAACTAGCGGGTCTTCCTACGAGCAGTACTTC. Filled out from reference TRBV5-4 and TRBJ2-7, the complete variable domain reads ETGVTQSPTHLIKTRGQQVTLRCSSQSGHNTVSWYQQALGQGPQFIFQYYREEENGRGNFPPRFSGLQFPNYSSELNVNALELDDSALYLCASSLGTSGSSYEQYFGPGTRLTVT.